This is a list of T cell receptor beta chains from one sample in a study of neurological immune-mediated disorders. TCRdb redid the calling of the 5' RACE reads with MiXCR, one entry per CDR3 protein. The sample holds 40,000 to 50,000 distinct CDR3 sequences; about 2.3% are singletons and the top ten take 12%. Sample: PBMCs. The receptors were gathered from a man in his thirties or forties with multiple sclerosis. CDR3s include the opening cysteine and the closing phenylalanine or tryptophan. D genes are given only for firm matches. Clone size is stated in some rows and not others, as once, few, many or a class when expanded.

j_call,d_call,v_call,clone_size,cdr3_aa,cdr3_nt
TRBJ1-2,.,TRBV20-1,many,CSASPQMGYTF,TGCAGTGCTAGTCCACAGATGGGCTACACCTTC
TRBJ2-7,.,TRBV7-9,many,CASSQRPYEQYF,TGTGCCAGCAGCCAGCGCCCCTACGAGCAGTACTTC
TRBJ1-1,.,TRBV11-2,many,CASSHRETEAFF,TGTGCCAGCAGCCACCGGGAGACTGAAGCTTTCTTT
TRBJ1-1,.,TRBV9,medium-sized,CASKRWENTEAFF,TGTGCCAGCAAGAGGTGGGAGAACACTGAAGCTTTCTTT
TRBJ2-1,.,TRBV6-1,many,CASSERGGWVNEQFF,TGTGCCAGCAGTGAAAGGGGGGGATGGGTTAATGAGCAGTTCTTC
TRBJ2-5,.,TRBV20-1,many,CSARVGRETQYF,TGCAGTGCTAGGGTAGGGCGGGAGACCCAGTACTTC
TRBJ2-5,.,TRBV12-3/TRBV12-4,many,CASSLAGTAETQYF,TGTGCCAGCAGTTTAGCAGGGACTGCAGAGACCCAGTACTTC
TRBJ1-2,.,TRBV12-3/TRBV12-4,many,CASSLETNYGYTF,TGTGCCAGCAGTTTAGAGACTAACTATGGCTACACCTTC
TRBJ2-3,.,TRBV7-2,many,CASSLDGSDGDTQYF,TGTGCCAGCAGCTTAGATGGCTCCGACGGTGATACGCAGTATTTT
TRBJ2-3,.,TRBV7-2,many,CASSPGPALTDTQYF,TGTGCCAGCAGCCCGGGGCCTGCCTTAACAGATACGCAGTATTTT
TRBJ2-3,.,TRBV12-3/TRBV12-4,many,CAISWGSDTQYF,TGTGCCATAAGTTGGGGGTCAGATACGCAGTATTTT
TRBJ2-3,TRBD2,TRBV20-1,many,CSARASGRGDTQYF,TGCAGTGCTAGAGCCAGCGGGAGAGGAGATACGCAGTATTTT
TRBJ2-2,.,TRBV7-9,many,CASSLGSSNTGELFF,TGTGCCAGCAGCTTGGGCTCTTCGAACACCGGGGAGCTGTTTTTT
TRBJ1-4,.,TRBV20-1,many,CSARDSRTNEKLFF,TGCAGTGCTAGAGATTCACGGACCAATGAAAAACTGTTTTTT
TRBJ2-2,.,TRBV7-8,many,CASSLDWTGELFF,TGTGCCAGCAGCTTAGACTGGACCGGGGAGCTGTTTTTT
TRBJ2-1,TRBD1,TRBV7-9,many,CASSLVTGPDEQFF,TGTGCCAGCAGCTTAGTGACAGGGCCCGATGAGCAGTTCTTC
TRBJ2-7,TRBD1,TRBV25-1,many,CASSQGQGAYEQYF,TGTGCCAGCAGCCAAGGACAGGGGGCCTACGAGCAGTACTTC
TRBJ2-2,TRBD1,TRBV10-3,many,CAPLDRGPGELFF,TGTGCCCCGCTGGACAGGGGGCCCGGGGAGCTGTTTTTT
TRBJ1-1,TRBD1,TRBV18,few,CASSRRQGRNTEAFF,TGTGCCAGCTCACGACGACAGGGAAGGAACACTGAAGCTTTCTTT
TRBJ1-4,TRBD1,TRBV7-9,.,CASSKQGAGTNEKLFF,TGTGCCAGCAGCAAACAGGGGGCCGGAACTAATGAAAAACTGTTTTTT
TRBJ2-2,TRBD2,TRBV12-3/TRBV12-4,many,CASSFTSGTGGELFF,TGTGCCAGCAGTTTCACTAGCGGGACTGGCGGGGAGCTGTTTTTT
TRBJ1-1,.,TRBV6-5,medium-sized,CASSPTRNTEAFF,TGTGCCAGCAGCCCTACCAGGAACACTGAAGCTTTCTTT
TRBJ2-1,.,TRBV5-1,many,CASSSIGGGYNEQFF,TGCGCCAGCAGCTCGATAGGAGGTGGATACAATGAGCAGTTCTTC
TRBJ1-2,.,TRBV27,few,CASSLQGYYGYTF,TGTGCCAGCAGCCTACAGGGCTACTATGGCTACACCTTC
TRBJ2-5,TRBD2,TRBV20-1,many,CSARDLLAGGVETQYF,TGCAGTGCTAGAGATCTACTAGCGGGAGGAGTTGAGACCCAGTACTTC
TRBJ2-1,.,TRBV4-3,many,CASSNSLRSGDEQFF,TGCGCCAGCAGCAACTCCTTGCGGTCCGGCGATGAGCAGTTCTTC
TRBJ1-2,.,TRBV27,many,CASSSTLAGGYTF,TGTGCCAGCAGTTCAACGTTGGCAGGAGGCTACACCTTC
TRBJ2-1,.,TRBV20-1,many,CSARTPGPQFF,TGCAGTGCGAGAACTCCGGGCCCACAGTTCTTC
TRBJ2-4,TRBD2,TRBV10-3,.,CAISKVAGPTNIQYF,TGTGCCATCAGTAAGGTAGCGGGGCCCACAAACATTCAGTACTTC
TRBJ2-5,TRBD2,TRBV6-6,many,CASSYAGGGETQYF,TGTGCCAGCAGTTACGCCGGGGGGGGAGAGACCCAGTACTTC
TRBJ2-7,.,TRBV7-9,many,CASSLVRWGPHYEQYF,TGTGCCAGCAGCTTAGTCCGCTGGGGGCCTCACTACGAGCAGTACTTC
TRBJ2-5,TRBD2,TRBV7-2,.,CASSSRASGGHATPQETQYF,TGTGCCAGCAGCTCCCGAGCTAGCGGGGGCCATGCAACTCCCCAAGAGACCCAGTACTTC
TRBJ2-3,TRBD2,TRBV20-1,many,CSASLSISGGGTDTQYF,TGCAGTGCCTCCTTATCTATATCGGGAGGGGGCACAGATACGCAGTATTTT
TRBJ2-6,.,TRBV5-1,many,CASSLGVTFGSGANVLTF,TGCGCCAGCAGCTTGGGTGTGACTTTCGGCTCTGGGGCCAACGTCCTGACTTTC
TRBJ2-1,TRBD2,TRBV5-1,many,CASSLLAGVNEQFF,TGCGCCAGCAGCTTACTAGCGGGGGTCAATGAGCAGTTCTTC
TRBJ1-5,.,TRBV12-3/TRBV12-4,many,CASSQFDRNNQPQHF,TGTGCCAGCAGTCAATTTGACAGGAACAATCAGCCCCAGCATTTT
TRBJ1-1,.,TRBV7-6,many,CASSGDYGSKSTEAFF,TGTGCCAGCAGCGGTGATTATGGATCGAAGAGCACTGAAGCTTTCTTT
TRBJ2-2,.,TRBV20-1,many,CSAKWGSRNTGELFF,TGCAGTGCCAAGTGGGGGAGTCGGAACACCGGGGAGCTGTTTTTT
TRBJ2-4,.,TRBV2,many,CASRKGGENIQYF,TGTGCCAGCCGTAAGGGCGGGGAGAACATTCAGTACTTC
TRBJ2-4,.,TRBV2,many,CASSGLTPGDLLAKNIQYF,TGTGCCAGCAGTGGACTAACGCCCGGGGATTTACTAGCCAAAAACATTCAGTACTTC
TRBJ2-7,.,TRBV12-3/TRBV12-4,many,CASSSTGTADYEQYF,TGTGCCAGCAGTTCTACCGGGACGGCTGATTACGAGCAGTACTTC
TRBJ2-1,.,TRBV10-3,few,CATRGTLDEQFF,TGTGCCACCCGGGGGACCTTGGATGAGCAGTTCTTC
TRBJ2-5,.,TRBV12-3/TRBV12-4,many,CASSFGESQETQYF,TGTGCCAGCAGTTTTGGAGAGTCTCAAGAGACCCAGTACTTC
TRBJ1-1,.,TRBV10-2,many,CASSESPNTEAFF,TGCGCCAGCAGTGAGTCGCCCAACACTGAAGCTTTCTTT
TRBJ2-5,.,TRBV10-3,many,CAISEPPVGANGETQYF,TGTGCCATCAGTGAGCCGCCGGTGGGGGCGAACGGAGAGACCCAGTACTTC
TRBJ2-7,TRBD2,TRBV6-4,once,CASSAQSGSSYEQYF,TGTGCCAGCAGTGCCCAGAGCGGGAGCTCCTACGAGCAGTACTTC
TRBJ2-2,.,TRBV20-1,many,CSAPIRNTGELFF,TGCAGTGCCCCAATCAGAAACACCGGGGAGCTGTTTTTT
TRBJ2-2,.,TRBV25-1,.,CASRARTGMAGELFF,TGTGCCAGCAGGGCCAGAACAGGGATGGCCGGGGAGCTGTTTTTT
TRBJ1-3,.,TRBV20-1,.,CSAGDVASGNTIYF,TGCAGTGCTGGGGACGTCGCGTCTGGAAACACCATATATTTT
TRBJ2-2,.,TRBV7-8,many,CASSLVQFVDGPSGELFF,TGTGCCAGCAGCTTAGTTCAGTTTGTAGACGGTCCCTCCGGGGAGCTGTTTTTT
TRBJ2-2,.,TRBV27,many,CASSGWREGSGELFF,TGTGCCAGCAGTGGCTGGCGGGAAGGGAGCGGGGAGCTGTTTTTT
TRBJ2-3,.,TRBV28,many,CASSSPSVRDTQYF,TGTGCCAGCAGTTCCCCTAGTGTTCGGGATACGCAGTATTTT
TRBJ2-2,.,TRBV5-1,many,CASIRDTNTGELFF,TGCGCCAGCATAAGGGACACCAACACCGGGGAGCTGTTTTTT
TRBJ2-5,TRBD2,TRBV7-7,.,CASSRLTSGEWKETQYF,TGTGCCAGCAGCCGCCTGACTAGCGGAGAATGGAAAGAGACCCAGTACTTC
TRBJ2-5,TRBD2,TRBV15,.,CATSRGDSGSDGETQYF,TGTGCCACCAGCAGGGGTGATAGCGGGAGTGATGGGGAGACCCAGTACTTC
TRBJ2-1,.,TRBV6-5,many,CASSKSQGTPYNEQFF,TGTGCCAGCAGTAAATCCCAGGGGACGCCATACAATGAGCAGTTCTTC
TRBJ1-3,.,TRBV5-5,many,CASSLATASGNTIYF,TGTGCCAGCAGCTTGGCCACGGCCTCTGGAAACACCATATATTTT
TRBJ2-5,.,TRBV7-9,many,CASSLEGRWVGETQYF,TGTGCCAGCAGCTTAGAGGGCAGATGGGTCGGAGAGACCCAGTACTTC
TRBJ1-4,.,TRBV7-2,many,CASSLRTARGEKLFF,TGTGCCAGCAGCCTTAGGACAGCCCGGGGTGAAAAACTGTTTTTT